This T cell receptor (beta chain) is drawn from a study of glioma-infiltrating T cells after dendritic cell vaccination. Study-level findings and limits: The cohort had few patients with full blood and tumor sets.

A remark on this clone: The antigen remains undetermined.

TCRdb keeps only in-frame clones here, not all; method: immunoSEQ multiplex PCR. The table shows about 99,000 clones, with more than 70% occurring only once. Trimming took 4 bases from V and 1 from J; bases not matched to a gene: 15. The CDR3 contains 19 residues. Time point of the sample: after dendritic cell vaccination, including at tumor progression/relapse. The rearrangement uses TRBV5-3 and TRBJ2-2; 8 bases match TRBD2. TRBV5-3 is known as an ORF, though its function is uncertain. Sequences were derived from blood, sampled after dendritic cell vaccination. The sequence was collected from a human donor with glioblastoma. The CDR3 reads CARSELSGIELGNTGELFF. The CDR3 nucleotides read TGTGCCAGAAGCGAACTTAGCGGGATAGAGTTGGGGAACACCGGGGAGCTGTTTTTT.